This T cell receptor (beta chain) comes out of a study of read filtering for tumor transcriptome and immune sequencing. This clonotype is deemed medium-sized. This library used approximately 390 ng RNA and molecular barcoded adaptors spanning alpha/delta and beta/gamma chains. TCRdb passed the reads through MiXCR, listing each CDR3 protein once. The sample records about 27,000 distinct CDR3 sequences, roughly 14% being singletons. With 4 bases clipped from V and 7 bases from J, the junction kept 9 bases outside the gene matches. This CDR3 spans 17 amino acids. CDR1 and CDR2 (germline): SEHNR, FQNEAQ (reference sequence).

Sequenced: a population of CD138-negative cells sorted from bone marrow. The sequence derives from a donor aged 40 or older with multiple myeloma. V gene TRBV7-9 combines with J gene TRBJ2-1; 14 bases are shared with TRBD2. This chain's CDR3 is CASSSPGLAGGWNEQFF. DNA of the CDR3: TGTGCCAGCAGCTCCCCTGGACTAGCGGGAGGTTGGAATGAGCAGTTCTTC.